This entry lists 4 T cell receptor beta chains sequenced from one sample in a study of PD-1 blockade in classical Hodgkin lymphoma. The repertoire was sequenced with immunoSEQ multiplex PCR; TCRdb's copy has only in-frame clones and lacks some. The data contain 31,000 or so clones, less than 75% of them singletons. This sample's time point: cycle 4 day 1 (C4D1), after around six weeks of nivolumab. In every patient, relapse followed autologous stem cell transplantation, while exposure to brentuximab vedotin differed. The starting material was peripheral blood mononuclear cells (PBMCs), obtained before the fourth cycle of nivolumab. Receptors were obtained from a human donor with classical Hodgkin lymphoma.

The CDR3 protein is CASRPTANTEAFF. The DNA for the CDR3 is TGTGCCAGCAGGCCTACAGCGAACACTGAAGCTTTCTTT. The chain combines TRBV13 with TRBJ1-1, with no clear D. The V gene's germline CDR1 is PRHDT and CDR2 FYEKMQ (reference sequence). The CDR3 is made up of 13 amino acids. V lost 6 bases and J lost 1, with 9 bases in between.

The chain has TRBV18 and TRBJ1-4; D gene ambiguous. Germline V gives CDR1 KGHSH, CDR2 LQKENI. Trimming removed 4 bases from V and 8 bases from J, with 11 bases in between. CDR3 length: 13 amino acids. The CDR3 loop is CASSRTVGEKLFF. CDR3 coding DNA: TGTGCCAGCTCACGTACAGTGGGGGAAAAACTGTTTTTT.

This clone was picked up a small number of times. This chain connects TRBV4-3 to TRBJ2-5; D is unresolved. Germline loops: CDR1 LGHNA, CDR2 YSLEER. V lost 1 base to trimming and J lost 2 bases, with 5 bases between them. The CDR3 loop spans 13 amino acids. CDR3 residues: CASSQGLQETQYF. The CDR3 bases are TGCGCCAGCAGCCAAGGGCTGCAAGAGACCCAGTACTTC.

The chain employs TRBV5-5 and TRBJ1-1; 8 bases are shared with TRBD1. V lost 4 bases, J lost 8 bases, and 10 bases stayed unmatched. CDR1 is SGHKS, CDR2 YYEKEE, per germline (reference sequence). There are 14 residues in the CDR3. The CDR3 sequence: CASSPAGDRSEAFF. In nucleotides, the CDR3 is TGTGCCAGCAGCCCCGCGGGGGACAGGTCGGAAGCTTTCTTT.